This T cell receptor beta chain was identified during a study of identical twins (dated by TCRdb to between 2015 and 2016). Concerning the study at large: To test whether fetal clonotypes persist, the study used deep sequencing on TCR alpha and beta repertoires from monozygotic twins, unrelated adults of various ages, and cord blood. To rule out contamination, the twin experiments were replicated at different times with different library preparation protocols. Here is what the overall study found, with its caveats: Zero-insertion analyses could be partly confounded by invariant T cells such as MAIT and iNKT, although diverse VJ usage argued against such confounding for most clonotypes. Abundant cord blood beta clonotypes had fewer insertions, young adult naive repertoires showed a similar but weaker trend, and memory repertoires showed no such trend. Excess twin sharing in beta out-of-frame sequences was weaker because fewer shared sequences lowered the signal-to-noise ratio. Because the same donors could not be followed over many years, the conclusions relied on cross-sectional statistical analysis. In monozygotic twins, recombination models systematically underestimated out-of-frame TCR alpha sharing, but the models matched the sharing seen between unrelated individuals. Compared with coincidental sharing between unrelated individuals, out-of-frame TCR alpha sequences shared between twins had an excess of sequences with low generation probability.

Only healthy Caucasian donors were included. Miltenyi CD45RO+ enrichment and human naive T-cell isolation kits were used to isolate memory (CD45RO+) and naive T cells from PBMC. A word on this clonotype: Its recognized antigen is unknown. Per-base quality was not reported, and no clone a single base away is much larger than it.

Library prep was done by 5' RACE. The instrument was an Illumina HiSeq 2000. Template switching added a universal primer binding site, and the final cDNA carried a unique molecular identifier that allowed TCR cDNA molecules to be counted accurately. Specific primers in the conserved constant-segment region were used to synthesize first-strand cDNA for the TCR alpha and beta chains. To control for contamination, every cDNA library was double barcoded, receiving both a SMART-Mk sample barcode and Illumina barcodes. Two successive PCR steps introduced TruSeq adapter sequences along with Illumina sample barcodes. Sequencing of the TCR alpha and beta cDNA libraries was done on the Illumina HiSeq platform using custom primers. The authors' analysis ran thus. Raw reads were processed with MiGEC to extract unique molecular identifiers, and MiXCR was used to determine CDR3 positions. For each individual, recombination models were inferred using an EM algorithm with the repgenHMM and IGoR tools. Shared clonotypes were analyzed with the tcR package in R, and sharing was normalized by the product of cloneset sizes. To study raw recombination without the effects of thymic and clonal selection, out-of-frame nonproductive sequences were analyzed. TCRdb reworked the public reads: Q25 trimming with fastp, MiXCR clone assembly, productive beta chains retained. Here each entry gathers all rows of one CDR3 protein and keeps the most common genes and DNA. The V and J calls and clone size are TCRdb's, not the authors'. The sample data list more than 200,000 distinct CDR3 sequences, and 11% to 15% of these were observed just once. Around 9% of the sample lies in the top ten.

Reading the germline V gene (reference sequence) gives CDR1 DFQATT and CDR2 SNEGSKA. Inclusive of the bounding cysteine and phenylalanine, the CDR3 is 12 residues long. CDR3 DNA is the only sequence kept; it has 36 bases, read in frame from the first base. Trimming at the junction amounts to 1 base on V and 5 bases on J, and the germline ends lie 9 bases apart. Recombination connected TRBV20-1 to TRBJ2-7; no D gene call is confident. The clonotype was recovered from a woman aged 18-35 years in good health. The sample comprised memory (CD45RO+) T cells sorted from blood. The meaning of the sample's cell subset or site label: CD45RO+ enriched T cells. The CDR3 in this case is CSARVSIHEQYF. In nucleotides, the sequence is TGCAGTGCTAGAGTGTCGATCCACGAGCAGTACTTC.